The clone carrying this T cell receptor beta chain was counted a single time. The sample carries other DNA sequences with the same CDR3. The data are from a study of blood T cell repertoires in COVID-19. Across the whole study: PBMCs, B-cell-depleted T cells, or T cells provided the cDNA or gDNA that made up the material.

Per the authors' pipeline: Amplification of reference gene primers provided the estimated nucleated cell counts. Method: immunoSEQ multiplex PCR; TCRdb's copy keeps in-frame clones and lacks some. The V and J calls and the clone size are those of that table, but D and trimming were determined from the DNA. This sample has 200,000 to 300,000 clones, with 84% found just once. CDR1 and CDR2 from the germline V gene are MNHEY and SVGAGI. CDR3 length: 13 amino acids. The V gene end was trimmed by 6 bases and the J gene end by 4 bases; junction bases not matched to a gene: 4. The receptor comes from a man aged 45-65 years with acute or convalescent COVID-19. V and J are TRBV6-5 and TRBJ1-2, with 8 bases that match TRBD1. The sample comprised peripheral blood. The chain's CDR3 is CASSFDRGYGYTF. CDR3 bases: TGTGCCAGCAGCTTCGACAGGGGCTATGGCTACACCTTC.